Listed here are 25 T cell receptor beta chains from one sample, sequenced in a study of blood T cell repertoires in COVID-19. The protocol was immunoSEQ multiplex PCR, while the TCRdb copy is restricted to in-frame clones and leaves out a portion. The sample lists about 410,000 clones, 89% occurring once. The sample was peripheral blood. These TCRs come from a woman aged 40 to 49 with COVID-19, enrolled during active disease.

V is TRBV6-2 or TRBV6-3 and J is TRBJ2-2; TRBD1 aligns across 7 bases. The J segment lost 7 bases and the V segment lost 2 bases, leaving 4 bases of the junction unmatched. Germline values: CDR1 MNHEY, CDR2 SVGEGT. This CDR3 contains 14 residues. This chain's CDR3 is CASSYGQEFGELFF. In DNA, the CDR3 is TGTGCCAGCAGTTACGGACAGGAATTCGGGGAGCTGTTTTTT.

The DNA for the CDR3 is TGTGCCAGCAGCTTAGCGCAGGGAACCCATGGCTACACCTTC. Translated, it gives CASSLAQGTHGYTF. The rearrangement joins TRBV7-2 to TRBJ1-2, with a weak D call TRBD1 (5 bases). Trimming removed 0 bases at V and 6 bases at J, with 11 bases between. Germline V CDR1 and CDR2: SGHTA, FQGNSA. The CDR3 is 14 residues long.

The chain employs TRBV5-4 and TRBJ1-6; 12 nucleotides match TRBD1. This CDR3 has 16 residues. Germline values: CDR1 SGHNT, CDR2 YYREEE (reference sequence). V shed 3 bases, J shed 8 bases, and the junction held 6 bases outside the gene matches. For the CDR3, the DNA is TGTGCCAGCAGCTATGGGACAGGGGGCTGGGATTCACCCCTCCACTTT. Protein sequence: CASSYGTGGWDSPLHF.

The chain uses TRBV30 and TRBJ2-1; tentatively, D is TRBD1 (6 bases). The V end was cut by 4 bases, the J end by 3 bases, with 19 bases between. CDR3 length: 16 residues. CDR1 is GTSNPN and CDR2 is SVGIG in the germline V gene (reference sequence). CDR3: CAWNPPDRRIYNEQFF. DNA for the CDR3: TGTGCCTGGAACCCCCCGGACAGAAGAATCTACAATGAGCAGTTCTTC.

The J gene is TRBJ1-2, the V gene TRBV19; D remains unclear. Germline CDR1 reads LNHDA; CDR2 reads SQIVND (reference sequence). With 9 bases removed from V and 0 bases from J, the gap between germline ends came to 11 bases. The CDR3 covers 13 residues. CDR3 bases: TGTGCCAGCGCGGAAGCGACTAACTATGGCTACACCTTC. Protein: CASAEATNYGYTF. Using reference TRBV19 and TRBJ1-2 for the parts outside the CDR3, the full variable domain is DGGITQSPKYLFRKEGQNVTLSCEQNLNHDAMYWYRQDPGQGLRLIYYSQIVNDFQKGDIAEGYSVSREKKESFPLTVTSAQKNPTAFYLCASAEATNYGYTFGSGTRLTVV.

The chain employs TRBV7-9 and TRBJ2-7; tentatively, D is TRBD2 (7 bases). The CDR3 consists of 16 residues. Trimming removed 2 bases from V and 8 bases from J, with 22 bases in between. Germline CDR1 reads SEHNR; CDR2 reads FQNEAQ (reference sequence). The CDR3 DNA reads TGTGCCAGCAGCTTATTTGGGAGGGGGGCGGACCAAAAGCAGTACTTC. This encodes CASSLFGRGADQKQYF.

V is TRBV9 and J is TRBJ2-1; tentatively, D is TRBD2 (6 bases). V shed 4 bases and J shed 1 base, with 12 bases lying between them. This CDR3 is built from 15 residues. The germline CDR1 and CDR2 sequences are SGDLS and YYNGEE. In DNA, the CDR3 is TGTGCCAGCAGCCCCGGGGGTATTTCCTACAATGAGCAGTTCTTC. Encoded protein: CASSPGGISYNEQFF.

The genes are TRBV27 and TRBJ2-3; D perhaps matches TRBD2 (6 bases). V gave up 7 bases and J gave up 3 bases, with 17 bases separating them. Germline CDR1 and CDR2: MNHEY and SMNVEV (reference sequence). This CDR3 has 15 residues. Written as DNA, the CDR3 is TGTGCCAGCACCCACGGCGGGATAGGAACAGATACGCAGTATTTT. Translation: CASTHGGIGTDTQYF.

The V and J genes are TRBV30 and TRBJ1-2, with D tentatively TRBD1 (6 bases). CDR1 is GTSNPN, CDR2 SVGIG, per germline (reference sequence). The V gene lost 2 bases and the J gene lost 4 bases, with 23 bases spanning the gap. The CDR3 loop spans 17 amino acids. CDR3 coding DNA: TGTGCCTGGAGTCCAATCGGAGAGGGGGGGAATCGCTATGGCTACACCTTC. It yields the protein CAWSPIGEGGNRYGYTF. Complete variable domain (other parts from reference TRBV30 and TRBJ1-2): SQTIHQWPATLVQPVGSPLSLECTVEGTSNPNLYWYRQAAGRGLQLLFYSVGIGQISSEVPQNLSASRPQDRQFILSSKKLLLSDSGFYLCAWSPIGEGGNRYGYTFGSGTRLTVV.

The chain couples TRBV5-1 to TRBJ2-2; 7 nucleotides match TRBD2. CDR1 is SGHRS and CDR2 is YFSETQ in the germline V gene. The CDR3 spans 16 residues. The ends lost 5 bases at V and 6 bases at J; junction bases unmatched: 13. The CDR3 loop reads CASRGSGAVIAGELFF. The DNA of the CDR3 is TGCGCCAGCAGAGGGAGCGGGGCTGTTATAGCCGGGGAGCTGTTTTTT.

This clone was picked up one time. The junction does not match germline at one end; this may be a read error. The chain recombines TRBV10-3 with TRBJ1-1, with unresolved D. Germline lookup yields CDR1 ENHRY and CDR2 SYGVKD. The CDR3 consists of 12 residues. Here the CDR3 reads CAISRGNPEAFF. The CDR3 DNA follows: TGTGCCATCAGTAGAGGGAACCCTGAAGCTTTCTTT.

The gene calls are TRBV6-5 and TRBJ1-2, with 8 nucleotides matching TRBD1. Germline loops: CDR1 MNHEY, CDR2 SVGAGI. After removal of 7 bases from V and 4 bases from J, the junction contained 5 bases not matched to a gene. The CDR3 totals 13 residues. CDR3 loop: CASTKGTGYGYTF. CDR3 DNA sequence: TGTGCCAGCACTAAAGGGACAGGCTATGGCTACACCTTC.

V usage is TRBV7-9 and J usage is TRBJ2-7; 14 bases map to TRBD2. This CDR3 comprises 15 residues. V was pared by 5 bases and J by 5 bases, with 5 bases of the junction left unmatched. Germline CDR1 is SEHNR and CDR2 is FQNEAQ (reference sequence). CDR3: CASSPGLAGGNEQYF. CDR3 sequence (DNA): TGTGCCAGCAGCCCAGGACTAGCGGGAGGTAACGAGCAGTACTTC.

CDR3 DNA sequence: TGTGCCAGCAGCCCCGGACAGGAATTTAACTATGGCTACACCTTC. Protein product: CASSPGQEFNYGYTF. The chain combines TRBV9 with TRBJ1-2; 7 bases map to TRBD1. Germline V CDR1 and CDR2: SGDLS, YYNGEE. With V trimmed by 4 bases and J by 1 base, 7 bases remained unmatched. The CDR3 loop spans 15 amino acids.

The rearrangement links TRBV7-9 to TRBJ2-2, with 8 bases matching TRBD1. CDR1 is SEHNR, CDR2 FQNEAQ, per germline (reference sequence). After removal of 10 bases from V and 0 bases from J, the junction contained 4 bases not matched to a gene. The length of the CDR3 is 14 residues. The CDR3 loop reads CATRGLPNTGELFF. The CDR3, as DNA: TGTGCCACCAGGGGGCTACCGAACACCGGGGAGCTGTTTTTT.

The V call is TRBV12-3 or TRBV12-4, the J call TRBJ1-6, with no clear D. The CDR3 is made up of 13 amino acids. The ends were cut back, 3 bases at V and 6 bases at J, with 6 bases in the middle. CDR3 loop: CASSFGTNSPLHF. Here the CDR3 DNA reads TGTGCCAGCAGTTTCGGTACTAATTCACCCCTCCACTTT.

This clone was seen just once. The V gene is TRBV12-3 or TRBV12-4, the J gene TRBJ1-5; D unclear. The V and J ends lost 6 bases and 1 base respectively, with 4 bases between them. This CDR3 is built from 12 residues. The CDR3 loop is CASRASNQPQHF. CDR3 nucleotides: TGTGCCAGCAGGGCAAGCAATCAGCCCCAGCATTTT.

The gene calls are TRBV14 and TRBJ1-5, with D unresolved. V lost 4 bases and J lost 0, with 7 bases in between. The CDR3 is 14 amino acids. From germline, CDR1 is SGHDN and CDR2 FVKESK. CDR3 residues: CASSRTDSNQPQHF. The CDR3 region has the DNA TGTGCCAGCAGCCGGACTGATAGCAATCAGCCCCAGCATTTT. Drawing the rest from reference TRBV14 and TRBJ1-5, the complete variable domain is EAGVTQFPSHSVIEKGQTVTLRCDPISGHDNLYWYRRVMGKEIKFLLHFVKESKQDESGMPNNRFLAERTGGTYSTLKVQPAELEDSGVYFCASSRTDSNQPQHFGDGTRLSIL.

This clone was detected only once. One end of the junction does not line up with germline, which may come from a read error. The chain links TRBV10-3 to TRBJ1-3; D may be TRBD1 (5 bases). The CDR3 has 14 amino acids. CDR1 is ENHRY and CDR2 is SYGVKD in the germline V gene. CDR3 sequence reads: CAVRVPNSGNTIYF. CDR3 DNA sequence: TGTGCCGTCAGGGTACCTAACTCTGGAAACACCATATATTTT.

The genes are TRBV7-6 and TRBJ2-5, with 7 bases aligning to TRBD2. Germline CDR1 and CDR2: SGHVS and FNYEAQ. The CDR3 length is 13 residues. V was pared by 1 base and J by 5 bases, with 1 base of the junction left unmatched. CDR3 DNA sequence: TGTGCCAGCAGCTTAGTGGGAGGGGAGACCCAGTACTTC. Its translation: CASSLVGGETQYF.

This clone was observed a handful of times. This chain uses TRBV15 with TRBJ1-3; D gene uncertain. Between the trimmed V and J ends, which lost 0 bases and 4 bases, there was a span of 10 bases. Germline CDR1 LNHNV, CDR2 YYDKDF (reference sequence). The CDR3 runs 15 residues. The CDR3 loop is CATSRDPGRGNTIYF. The CDR3 region has the DNA TGTGCCACCAGCAGAGATCCGGGTCGGGGAAACACCATATATTTT. Full variable domain (rest looked up from reference TRBV15 and TRBJ1-3): DAMVIQNPRYQVTQFGKPVTLSCSQTLNHNVMYWYQQKSSQAPKLLFHYYDKDFNNEADTPDNFQSRRPNTSFCFLDIRSPGLGDTAMYLCATSRDPGRGNTIYFGEGSWLTVV.

The CDR3 DNA sequence: TGTGCCAGCAGCGATACTAGCGGGACCTGGAATGAGCAGTTCTTC. Residues: CASSDTSGTWNEQFF. The chain has TRBV11-2 and TRBJ2-1, with 10 bases lining up with TRBD2. This CDR3 is built from 15 residues. The germline V gene encodes CDR1 SGHAT and CDR2 FQNNGV. The V gene end was trimmed by 5 bases and the J gene end by 7 bases; junction bases not matched to a gene: 8.

This chain uses TRBV7-2 with TRBJ1-6; 9 nucleotides align to TRBD1. The CDR3 spans 15 residues. The germline gives CDR1 SGHTA, CDR2 FQGNSA. The trim removed 3 bases at V and 9 bases at J, leaving 6 bases unmatched. Written as DNA, the CDR3 is TGTGCCAGCAGCTTCTGGGACAGGGAGACTTCACCCCTCCACTTT. It is translated as CASSFWDRETSPLHF.

V gene TRBV27 combines with J gene TRBJ1-1; no definite D call. The CDR3 is 14 amino acids. Germline V gene lookup returns CDR1 MNHEY and CDR2 SMNVEV (reference sequence). Trimming shortened V by 0 bases and J by 3 bases, and 8 bases separated the two germline ends. The CDR3, as DNA: TGTGCCAGCAGTTTATCAGGTGCGGACACTGAAGCTTTCTTT. This gives the protein CASSLSGADTEAFF.

The chain is built from TRBV6-2 or TRBV6-3 and TRBJ1-5; possible D gene TRBD1, 6 bases. V lost 5 bases, J lost 2 bases, and 22 bases lay in between. The CDR3 contains 18 residues. CDR1 is MNHEY, CDR2 SVGEGT, per germline. CDR3: CASSLDQGTLARNQPQHF. The CDR3 DNA reads TGTGCCAGCAGTCTAGACCAGGGGACACTGGCGCGCAATCAGCCCCAGCATTTT.